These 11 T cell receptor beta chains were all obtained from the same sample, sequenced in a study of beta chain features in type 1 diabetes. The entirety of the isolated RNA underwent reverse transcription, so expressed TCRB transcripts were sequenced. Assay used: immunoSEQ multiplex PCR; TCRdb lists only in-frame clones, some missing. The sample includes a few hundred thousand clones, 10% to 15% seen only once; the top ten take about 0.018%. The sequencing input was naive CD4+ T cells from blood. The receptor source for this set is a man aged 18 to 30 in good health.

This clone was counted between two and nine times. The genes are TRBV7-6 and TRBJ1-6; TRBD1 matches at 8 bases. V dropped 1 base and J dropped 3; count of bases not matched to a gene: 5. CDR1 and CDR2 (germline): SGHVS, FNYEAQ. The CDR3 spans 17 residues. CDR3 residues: CASSLGTGRLYNSPLHF. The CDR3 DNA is TGTGCCAGCAGCTTAGGGACAGGGCGGCTCTATAATTCACCCCTCCACTTT.

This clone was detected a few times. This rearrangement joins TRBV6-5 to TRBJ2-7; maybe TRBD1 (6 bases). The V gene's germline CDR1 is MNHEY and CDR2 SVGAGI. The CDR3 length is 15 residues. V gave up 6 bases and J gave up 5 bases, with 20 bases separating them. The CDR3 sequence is CASRISQGPAHEQYF. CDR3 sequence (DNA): TGTGCCAGCAGGATTTCGCAGGGGCCGGCCCACGAGCAGTACTTC.

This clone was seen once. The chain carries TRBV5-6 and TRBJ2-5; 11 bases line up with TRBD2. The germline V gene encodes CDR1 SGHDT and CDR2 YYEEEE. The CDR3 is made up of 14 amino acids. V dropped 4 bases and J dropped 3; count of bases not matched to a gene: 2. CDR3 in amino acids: CASSMGLAEETQYF. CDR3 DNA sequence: TGTGCCAGCAGCATGGGACTAGCGGAAGAGACCCAGTACTTC.

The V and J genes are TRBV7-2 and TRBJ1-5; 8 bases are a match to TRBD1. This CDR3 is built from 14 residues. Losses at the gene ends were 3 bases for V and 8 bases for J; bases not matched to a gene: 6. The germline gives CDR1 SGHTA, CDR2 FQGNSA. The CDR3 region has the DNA TGTGCCAGCAGCTTCGGACAGGGACTTAAGCCCCAGCATTTT. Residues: CASSFGQGLKPQHF.

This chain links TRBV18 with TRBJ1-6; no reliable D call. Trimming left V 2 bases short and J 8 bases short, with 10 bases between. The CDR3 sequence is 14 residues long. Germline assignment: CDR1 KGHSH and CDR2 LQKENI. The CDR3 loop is CASSPGGKDSPLHF. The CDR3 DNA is TGTGCCAGCTCACCAGGAGGGAAGGATTCACCCCTCCACTTT.

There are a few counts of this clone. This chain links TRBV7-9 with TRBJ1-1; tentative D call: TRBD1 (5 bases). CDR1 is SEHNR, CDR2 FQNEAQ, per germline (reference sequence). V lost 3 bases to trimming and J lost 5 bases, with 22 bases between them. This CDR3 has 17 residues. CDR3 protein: CASSFSVGGRVRTEAFF. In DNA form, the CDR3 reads TGTGCCAGCAGCTTTTCTGTTGGGGGGAGGGTTCGGACTGAAGCTTTCTTT.

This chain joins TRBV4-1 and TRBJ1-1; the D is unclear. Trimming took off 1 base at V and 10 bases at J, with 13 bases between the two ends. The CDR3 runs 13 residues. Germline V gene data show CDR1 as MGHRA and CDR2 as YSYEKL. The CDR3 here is CASSQGHSLGAFF. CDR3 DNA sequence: TGCGCCAGCAGCCAAGGCCACAGCCTGGGAGCTTTCTTT.

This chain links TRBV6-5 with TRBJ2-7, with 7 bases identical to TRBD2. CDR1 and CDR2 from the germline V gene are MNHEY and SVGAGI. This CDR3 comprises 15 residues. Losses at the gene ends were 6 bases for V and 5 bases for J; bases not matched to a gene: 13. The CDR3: CASRRVAGRANEQYF. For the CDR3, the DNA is TGTGCCAGCAGACGAGTTGCTGGGAGGGCCAACGAGCAGTACTTC.

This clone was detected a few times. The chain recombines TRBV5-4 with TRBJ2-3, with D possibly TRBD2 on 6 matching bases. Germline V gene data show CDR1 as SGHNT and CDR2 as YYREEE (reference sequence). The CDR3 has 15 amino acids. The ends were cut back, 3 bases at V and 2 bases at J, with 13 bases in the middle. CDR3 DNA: TGTGCCAGCAGCTCACCACGGGAGAACACAGATACGCAGTATTTT. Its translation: CASSSPRENTDTQYF. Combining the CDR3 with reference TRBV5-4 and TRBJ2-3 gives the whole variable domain ETGVTQSPTHLIKTRGQQVTLRCSSQSGHNTVSWYQQALGQGPQFIFQYYREEENGRGNFPPRFSGLQFPNYSSELNVNALELDDSALYLCASSSPRENTDTQYFGPGTRLTVL.

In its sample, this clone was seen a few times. This CDR3 reads CASSQDWGTSYEQYF. The CDR3, as DNA: TGTGCCAGCTCACAAGACTGGGGGACATCCTACGAGCAGTACTTC. The chain couples TRBV18 to TRBJ2-7, with D tentatively TRBD1 (6 bases). The germline V gene has CDR1 KGHSH and CDR2 LQKENI. Trimming took 4 bases from V and 1 from J, leaving 14 bases between them. This CDR3 is built from 15 residues.

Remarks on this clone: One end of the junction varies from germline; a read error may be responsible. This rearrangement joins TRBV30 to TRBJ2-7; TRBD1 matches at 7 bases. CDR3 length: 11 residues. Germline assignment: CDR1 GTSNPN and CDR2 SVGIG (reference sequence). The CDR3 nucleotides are TGTGCCTGGAGTGCTCCGGGACAGCCCCACTTC. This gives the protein CAWSAPGQPHF.